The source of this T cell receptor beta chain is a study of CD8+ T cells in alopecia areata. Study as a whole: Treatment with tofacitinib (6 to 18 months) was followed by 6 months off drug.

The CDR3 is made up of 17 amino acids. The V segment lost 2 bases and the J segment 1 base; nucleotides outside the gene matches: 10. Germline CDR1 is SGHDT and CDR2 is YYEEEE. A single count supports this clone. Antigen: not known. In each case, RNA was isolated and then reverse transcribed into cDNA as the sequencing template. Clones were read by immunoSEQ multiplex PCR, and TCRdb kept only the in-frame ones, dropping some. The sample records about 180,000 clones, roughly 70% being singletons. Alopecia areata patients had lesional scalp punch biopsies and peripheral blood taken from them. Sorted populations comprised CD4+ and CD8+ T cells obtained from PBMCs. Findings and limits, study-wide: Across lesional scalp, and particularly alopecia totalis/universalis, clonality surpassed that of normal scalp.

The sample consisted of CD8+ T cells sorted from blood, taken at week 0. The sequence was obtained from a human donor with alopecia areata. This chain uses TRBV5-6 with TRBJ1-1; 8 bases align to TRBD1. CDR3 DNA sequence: TGTGCCAGCAGCTTTTGGGACAGGTCTGATCCGAACACTGAAGCTTTCTTT. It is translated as CASSFWDRSDPNTEAFF.